One and the same sample provided the 20 T cell receptor beta chains below, sequenced in a study of T cells in localized non-small cell lung cancer. Libraries were prepared by immunoSEQ multiplex PCR; TCRdb keeps only in-frame clonotypes and omits some of them. The sample lists about 2,900 clones, roughly 23% occurring once. The sample was lung tumor tissue, taken before any cancer treatment. Source of these receptors: a male donor aged 60 or over with stage III lung adenocarcinoma.

In its sample, this clone is medium-sized (0.01 to 0.1%). V is TRBV2 and J is TRBJ1-3, with D perhaps TRBD1 (6 bases). The ends were cut back, 6 bases at V and 1 base at J, with 13 bases in the middle. CDR1 and CDR2 from the germline V gene are SNHLY and FYNNEI. There are 15 residues in the CDR3. DNA for the CDR3: TGTGCCAGCAGCCCAAGGACAGCTTCTGGAAACACCATATATTTT. As protein: CASSPRTASGNTIYF.

The chain joins TRBV25-1 to TRBJ1-2; D might be TRBD1 (5 bases). The CDR3 extends over 14 amino acids. The V gene lost 1 base and the J gene lost 2 bases, with 8 bases spanning the gap. Germline V lookup: CDR1 MGHDK, CDR2 SYGVNS. The CDR3 loop is CASSEWGLNYGYTF. The CDR3 DNA follows: TGTGCCAGCAGTGAATGGGGCTTAAACTATGGCTACACCTTC.

The rearrangement joins TRBV6-8 to TRBJ1-5, with D tentatively TRBD1 (6 bases). CDR3 length: 13 amino acids. Looked up from germline, CDR1 is MNHGY and CDR2 is SAAAGT. Trimming removed 6 bases at V and 4 bases at J, with 10 bases between. CDR3 residues: CASSPGENQPQHF. The CDR3 DNA sequence: TGTGCCAGCAGCCCAGGGGAGAATCAGCCCCAGCATTTT.

The J gene is TRBJ2-2, the V gene TRBV11-3, with D uncertain. V was trimmed by 3 bases and J by 0 bases, leaving 5 bases between them. Germline CDR1 and CDR2: SGHNT and YENEEA. CDR3 length: 14 amino acids. The CDR3, as DNA: TGTGCCAGCAGCTTCGGAGCGAACACCGGGGAGCTGTTTTTT. This codes for CASSFGANTGELFF.

This clone was seen more than once but under ten times. V usage is TRBV11-3 and J usage is TRBJ2-2; D unclear. The CDR3 loop spans 14 amino acids. V was clipped by 5 bases and J by 6 bases, with 13 bases between them. Germline-derived CDR1 and CDR2 are SGHNT and YENEEA. The CDR3 protein is CASSPSDFAGELFF. In DNA form, the CDR3 reads TGTGCCAGCAGCCCCTCTGACTTCGCCGGGGAGCTGTTTTTT.

The V gene is TRBV9, the J gene TRBJ2-7; 10 nucleotides align to TRBD1. There are 16 residues in the CDR3. Germline V gene data show CDR1 as SGDLS and CDR2 as YYNGEE. Unmatched junction bases numbered 14, after V lost 4 bases and J lost 7 bases. The CDR3 region has the DNA TGTGCCAGCAGCCCCCACCGGGACAGGGGTTCTAGGGAGCAGTACTTC. This codes for CASSPHRDRGSREQYF.

The chain carries TRBV12-5 and TRBJ2-2, with D unresolved. V was shortened by 1 base and J by 5 bases, with 5 bases between the two germline ends. The CDR3 has 13 amino acids. Germline lookup yields CDR1 LGHNT and CDR2 FRNRAP. The CDR3 nucleotides read TGTGCTAGTGGTTTGGGGAGTACCGGGGAGCTGTTTTTT. Protein sequence: CASGLGSTGELFF.

V usage is TRBV19 and J usage is TRBJ2-5; 7 nucleotides align to TRBD1. Trimming removed 3 bases from V and 1 base from J; junction bases left unmatched: 2. Germline CDR1 LNHDA, CDR2 SQIVND (reference sequence). The CDR3 consists of 14 residues. CDR3: CASSMTGIQETQYF. The CDR3 nucleotides are TGTGCCAGTAGTATGACAGGGATCCAAGAGACCCAGTACTTC.

This chain joins TRBV6-8 and TRBJ2-7; D uncertain. Trimming left V 6 bases short and J 1 base short, with 7 bases between. CDR1 and CDR2 (germline): MNHGY, SAAAGT. The CDR3 length is 12 residues. The CDR3 nucleotides read TGTGCCAGCAGATCCGGGTCCTACGAGCAGTACTTC. Its translation is CASRSGSYEQYF.

This clone is medium-sized within its sample. This chain links TRBV11-3 with TRBJ1-2; a possible D gene is TRBD1 (6 bases). The CDR3 sequence is 15 residues long. V was shortened by 3 bases and J by 4 bases, with 15 bases between the two germline ends. Germline loops: CDR1 SGHNT, CDR2 YENEEA. The CDR3 bases are TGTGCCAGCAGCTTGGCGGGGGCGCGGGGCTATGGCTACACCTTC. Its protein product is CASSLAGARGYGYTF.

By frequency in the sample, this clone is medium-sized. V is TRBV11-3 and J is TRBJ2-3; TRBD2 agrees at 10 bases. Trimming at V came to 3 bases and at J to 3 bases, leaving 3 bases not matched to a gene. The germline gives CDR1 SGHNT, CDR2 YENEEA. CDR3 length equals 15 residues. Written as DNA, the CDR3 is TGTGCCAGCAGCTTGGGTAGCGGGAGGACAGATACGCAGTATTTT. This codes for CASSLGSGRTDTQYF.

This chain connects TRBV6-8 to TRBJ2-1, with TRBD2 matching 7 bases. From germline, CDR1 is MNHGY and CDR2 SAAAGT. V lost 2 bases and J lost 9; bases outside the gene matches: 13. The CDR3 consists of 16 residues. The CDR3 is CASSYPVGGILGEQFF. The CDR3 bases are TGTGCCAGCAGTTACCCCGTGGGGGGGATATTGGGTGAGCAGTTCTTC.

This clone was recorded many times. At one of its ends the junction is not consistent with the germline gene, which may arise from a read error. V usage is TRBV7-4 and J usage is TRBJ2-1; D call uncertain. The CDR3 loop spans 13 amino acids. Germline CDR1 and CDR2: SGHVT and SQSDAQ. The CDR3 DNA reads TGTGCCAGAAGCTTGATTAGTTCAAATGAGCAGTTCTTC. Encoded protein: CARSLISSNEQFF.

This chain links TRBV28 with TRBJ1-5; possible D gene TRBD1, 5 bases. Germline CDR1 is MDHEN and CDR2 is SYDVKM. This CDR3 is built from 17 residues. V was cut by 2 bases and J by 0 bases, with 14 bases left in between. CDR3: CASSLNSAGNSNQPQHF. The CDR3 DNA reads as TGTGCCAGCAGTTTAAATTCGGCAGGGAATAGCAATCAGCCCCAGCATTTT.

The J gene is TRBJ2-7, the V gene TRBV6-8; D is undetermined. Trimming shortened V by 7 bases and J by 7 bases, and 17 bases separated the two germline ends. This CDR3 contains 13 residues. Germline CDR1 is MNHGY and CDR2 is SAAAGT. DNA of the CDR3: TGTGCCAGCATCTCCCCGTTGTTCAAGGAGCAGTACTTC. This encodes CASISPLFKEQYF.

V is TRBV19 and J is TRBJ1-3; no definite D call. V was shortened by 4 bases and J by 0 bases, with 13 bases between the two germline ends. Germline loops: CDR1 LNHDA, CDR2 SQIVND (reference sequence). The CDR3 consists of 16 residues. CDR3 sequence (DNA): TGTGCCAGTAGTACCTCGGTTCAGAGCTCTGGAAACACCATATATTTT. It specifies CASSTSVQSSGNTIYF.

This clone occurred a few times. The chain is built from TRBV28 and TRBJ1-1; 8 bases fit TRBD1. Germline CDR1 is MDHEN and CDR2 is SYDVKM. V trimming: 6 bases; J trimming: 7 bases; junction bases outside the gene matches: 19. The CDR3 is made up of 17 amino acids. The CDR3 is CASSTTPHPDREGEAFF. The CDR3, as DNA: TGTGCCAGCAGCACAACCCCCCACCCGGACAGGGAAGGTGAAGCTTTCTTT.

The rearrangement uses TRBV6-4 and TRBJ2-7; 9 bases fit TRBD2. The CDR3 is made up of 15 amino acids. J was trimmed by 4 bases and V by 6 bases; bases with no gene match: 10. Looked up from germline, CDR1 is MRHNA and CDR2 is SNTAGT. The CDR3 here is CASRVSSGRRYEQYF. Here the CDR3 DNA reads TGTGCCAGCAGGGTAAGTAGCGGGAGAAGATACGAGCAGTACTTC.

This clone was seen a few times. The chain links TRBV30 to TRBJ2-5, with 8 bases that match TRBD1. J was trimmed by 3 bases and V by 0 bases; bases with no gene match: 3. Germline V gene data show CDR1 as GTSNPN and CDR2 as SVGIG (reference sequence). The CDR3 consists of 14 residues. Written as DNA, the CDR3 is TGTGCCTGGAGTGTACCGGACAGGGAAGAGACCCAGTACTTC. Protein product: CAWSVPDREETQYF.

This clone was found a few times. The V gene is TRBV28, the J gene TRBJ2-3; TRBD2 aligns across 8 bases. The CDR3 contains 17 residues. J gave up 3 bases and V 2 bases, and 10 bases lay outside the gene matches. Germline assignment: CDR1 MDHEN and CDR2 SYDVKM. The CDR3 region has the DNA TGTGCCAGCAGTTTAGAATTAACCGGGACTAGTACAGATACGCAGTATTTT. Translated: CASSLELTGTSTDTQYF.